This T cell receptor (beta chain) was retrieved from a study of tissue T cells after allogeneic stem cell transplantation. TCRdb keeps only in-frame clones here, not all; method: immunoSEQ multiplex PCR. Among roughly 7,100 clones listed, under 50% were seen once. Study conclusions and caveats: Which tissue TCRs were alloreactive or antigen-specific was not determined. Some clones might be persisting host cells. Within patients, tissue anatomy strongly shaped TCR repertoire composition. Blood and spleen captured only part of the tissue TCR repertoire.

Time point indicated: mouse harvest day 7 after allogeneic transplant. Mouse grafts combined 10^7 T-cell-depleted bone marrow cells with 10^6 splenic CD5+ T cells. This mouse GVHD model was MHC-mismatched B6 to BALB/c, profiled day 7 or 14. A remark on this clone: Its cognate antigen is unknown. The germline and genes are mouse ones. With the read ending 1 residue before the CDR3 end, the germline J gene is used to fill in that end.

The V segment lost 6 bases and the J segment 2 bases; nucleotides outside the gene matches: 3. CDR3 length: 14 residues. CDR1 and CDR2 (germline): SGHND, FRSKSL. The chain uses TRBV15 and TRBJ2-2; 7 nucleotides line up with TRBD1. The sequence derives from a female BALB/c mouse given C57BL/6 T cells with graft-versus-host disease after an allogeneic hematopoietic cell transplant. Sequenced input: gut tissue. The CDR3 bases that were read are TGTGCCAGCAGCTCACAGGGGAACACCGGGCAGCTCTAC. This encodes CASSSQGNTGQLY. Given in full, the CDR3 is CASSSQGNTGQLYF. Together with reference TRBV15 and TRBJ2-2, the CDR3 gives the full variable domain: DAGVTQTPRHEVAEKGQTIILKCEPVSGHNDLFWYRQTKIQGLELLSYFRSKSLMEDGGAFKDRFKAEMLNSSFSTLKIQPTEPKDSAVYLCASSSQGNTGQLYFGEGSKLTVL.